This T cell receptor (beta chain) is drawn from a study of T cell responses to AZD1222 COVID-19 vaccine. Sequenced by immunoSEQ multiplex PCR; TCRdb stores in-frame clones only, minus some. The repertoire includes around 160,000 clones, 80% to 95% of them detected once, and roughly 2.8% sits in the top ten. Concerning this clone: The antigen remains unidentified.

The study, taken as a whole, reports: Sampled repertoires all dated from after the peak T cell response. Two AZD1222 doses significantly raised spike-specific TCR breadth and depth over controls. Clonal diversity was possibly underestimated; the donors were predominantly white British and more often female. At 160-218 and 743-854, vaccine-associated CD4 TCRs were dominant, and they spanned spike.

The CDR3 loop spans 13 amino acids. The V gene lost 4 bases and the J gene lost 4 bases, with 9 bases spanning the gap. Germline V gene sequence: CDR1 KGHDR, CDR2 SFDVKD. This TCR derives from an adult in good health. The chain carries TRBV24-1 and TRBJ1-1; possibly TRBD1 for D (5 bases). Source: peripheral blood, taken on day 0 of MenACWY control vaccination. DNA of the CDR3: TGTGCCACCAGTGAGTCCGGGGGCACTGAAGCTTTCTTT. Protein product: CATSESGGTEAFF.